The 18 T cell receptor beta chains reported below all come from one sample, sequenced in a study of early T cells in non-severe SARS-CoV-2 infection listed by TCRdb under 2021. Libraries were built with 5' RACE. For sequencing, a NextSeq 500 was employed. In TCRdb, the public reads were trimmed at Q25 with fastp and aligned with MiXCR, with productive beta chains retained. Each CDR3 protein appears once, grouped with its most common genes and DNA. Across this sample there are approximately 69,000 distinct CDR3 sequences, with roughly 8.7% seen only once. The leading ten clones occupy just under 6% of the sample. Sequencing was done on a sample of whole blood. The origin of the receptors is an adult who was a healthcare worker with PCR-confirmed SARS-CoV-2 infection or an uninfected control (not recorded which).

At least ten counts were recorded for this clonotype. The rearrangement joins TRBV6-1 to TRBJ2-3; TRBD2 might be the D (6 bases). Germline CDR1 reads MNHNS; CDR2 reads SASEGT. There are 13 residues in the CDR3. The ends were cut back, 8 bases at V and 6 bases at J, with 15 bases in the middle. This CDR3 reads CASRNPGDDTQYF. The CDR3 nucleotides are TGTGCCAGCCGCAACCCGGGGGATGATACGCAGTATTTT.

At least ten counts were recorded for this clonotype. V usage is TRBV14 and J usage is TRBJ2-2; 7 nucleotides align to TRBD1. Germline V gene lookup returns CDR1 SGHDN and CDR2 FVKESK. CDR3 length: 16 residues. V shed 3 bases and J 0 bases; nucleotides not matched to a gene: 4. The chain's CDR3 is CASSQTGRANTGELFF. The CDR3 DNA follows: TGTGCCAGCAGCCAGACAGGGCGCGCGAACACCGGGGAGCTGTTTTTT.

The chain uses TRBV4-2 and TRBJ1-4; D is perhaps TRBD1 (5 bases). V lost 2 bases and J 6 bases, leaving 13 bases between the germline ends. The CDR3 length is 15 residues. Germline-derived CDR1 and CDR2 are LGHNA and YNFKEQ. This chain's CDR3 is CASSQPGTGDEKLFF. Here the CDR3 DNA reads TGTGCCAGCAGCCAACCCGGGACTGGTGATGAAAAACTGTTTTTT.

The rearrangement joins TRBV27 to TRBJ2-3, with unresolved D. V lost 2 bases, J lost 1 base, and 10 bases lay in between. This CDR3 contains 15 residues. Germline-derived CDR1 and CDR2 are MNHEY and SMNVEV (reference sequence). CDR3 sequence: CASSLNSLGTDTQYF. For the CDR3, the DNA is TGTGCCAGCAGTTTAAATTCCCTTGGCACAGATACGCAGTATTTT.

Remarks on this clonotype: Mismatch with germline at one junction end may stem from a read error. The chain combines TRBV5-6 with TRBJ2-7; D may be TRBD1 or TRBD2 (5 bases each). Germline CDR1 reads SGHDT; CDR2 reads YYEEEE. The CDR3 is made up of 17 amino acids. DNA for the CDR3: TGTGCCCGCAGCGTGCTTCCATATCAGGGAGCCTCCTACGAGCAGTACTTC. This sequence encodes CARSVLPYQGASYEQYF.

This clonotype was seen only a few times. The chain couples TRBV7-2 to TRBJ2-3, with D unresolved. V lost 5 bases and J 5 bases, leaving 8 bases between the germline ends. The CDR3 has 12 residues. Germline-derived CDR1 and CDR2 are SGHTA and FQGNSA. The CDR3 is CASSLNLDTQYF. The CDR3 DNA follows: TGTGCCAGCAGCCTGAATCTAGATACGCAGTATTTT.

This clonotype was recorded a few times. The chain carries TRBV24-1 and TRBJ1-2; TRBD1 matches 7 bases. The CDR3 spans 14 residues. Looked up from germline, CDR1 is KGHDR and CDR2 is SFDVKD. V gave up 2 bases and J gave up 3 bases; unmatched junction bases: 2. In DNA form, the CDR3 reads TGTGCCACCAGTGATTCGACAGGGTACTATGGCTACACCTTC. It yields the protein CATSDSTGYYGYTF.

At least ten counts were recorded for this clonotype. The J gene is TRBJ2-7, the V gene TRBV19; D may match TRBD1 or TRBD2 (5 bases each). The CDR3 sequence is 17 residues long. The ends were cut back, 3 bases at V and 7 bases at J, with 25 bases in the middle. Germline V gives CDR1 LNHDA, CDR2 SQIVND (reference sequence). In DNA, the CDR3 is TGTGCCAGTAGTATGCCTCCCTTGCCGGGGACCCCATTGGAGCAGTACTTC. Translation: CASSMPPLPGTPLEQYF.

The table lists this clonotype with many counts. The genes are TRBV14 and TRBJ2-2; D unresolved. V was cut by 0 bases and J by 0 bases, with 11 bases left in between. Germline lookup yields CDR1 SGHDN and CDR2 FVKESK. This CDR3 has 17 residues. CDR3 sequence reads: CASSQDYHYPNTGELFF. Written as DNA, the CDR3 is TGTGCCAGCAGCCAAGATTACCATTACCCGAACACCGGGGAGCTGTTTTTT.

This rearrangement joins TRBV27 to TRBJ2-2, with D possibly TRBD2 on 5 matching bases. Trimming took 1 base from V and 5 from J, leaving 8 bases between them. Germline assignment: CDR1 MNHEY and CDR2 SMNVEV (reference sequence). The CDR3 loop spans 14 amino acids. CDR3 bases: TGTGCCAGCAGTTTATATCGGGGTACCGGGGAGCTGTTTTTT. As protein: CASSLYRGTGELFF.

This clonotype was observed many times. The V call is TRBV7-9, the J call TRBJ1-1; possibly TRBD1 for D (5 bases). This CDR3 is 17 amino acids long. Germline V gives CDR1 SEHNR, CDR2 FQNEAQ (reference sequence). The V end was cut by 6 bases, the J end by 0 bases, with 20 bases between. CDR3 loop: CASRPTGTYGLNTEAFF. CDR3 bases: TGTGCCAGCAGACCAACAGGCACTTACGGTTTGAACACTGAAGCTTTCTTT.

This clonotype was picked up a small number of times. The chain has TRBV15 and TRBJ2-1, with 8 bases identical to TRBD2. The V and J ends lost 4 bases and 9 bases, in that order; junction bases with no gene match: 8. The germline CDR1 and CDR2 sequences are LNHNV and YYDKDF (reference sequence). The CDR3 loop spans 14 amino acids. DNA for the CDR3: TGTGCCACCAGCACAGCGGCGGGGGGCAGTGAGCAGTTCTTC. It encodes CATSTAAGGSEQFF.

This chain links TRBV6-6 with TRBJ1-3; 7 bases fit TRBD1. Per germline, CDR1 MNHNY and CDR2 SVGAGI (reference sequence). Losses at the gene ends were 6 bases for V and 0 bases for J; bases not matched to a gene: 23. The CDR3 is 21 amino acids. DNA for the CDR3: TGTGCCAGCAGAACCTTGGTCGGACAGGAACATAGCCCAAGCTCTGGAAACACCATATATTTT. Translation: CASRTLVGQEHSPSSGNTIYF.

This clonotype was counted between two and nine times. The gene calls are TRBV12-3 or TRBV12-4 and TRBJ1-1, with TRBD1 identical over 11 bases. V was clipped by 5 bases and J by 5 bases; unmatched bases: 10. This CDR3 comprises 16 residues. CDR3 amino acids: CASSPRTGGLDTEAFF. In DNA form, the CDR3 reads TGTGCCAGCAGTCCACGGACAGGGGGCCTGGATACTGAAGCTTTCTTT.

This clonotype was counted a few times. The rearrangement uses TRBV5-1 and TRBJ2-1, with D possibly TRBD2 on 6 matching bases. The V end was cut by 3 bases, the J end by 10 bases, with 11 bases between. CDR1 SGHRS and CDR2 YFSETQ come from the germline V gene. The CDR3 consists of 12 residues. CDR3 coding DNA: TGCGCCAGCAGCTCGACGCTAGCGGAGCAGTTCTTC. This gives the protein CASSSTLAEQFF.

This clonotype was seen ten or more times. The rearrangement uses TRBV10-3 and TRBJ2-1; no reliable D call. Per germline, CDR1 ENHRY and CDR2 SYGVKD. The CDR3 sequence is 12 residues long. The ends were cut back, 4 bases at V and 7 bases at J, with 8 bases in the middle. The CDR3: CAISGDHNEQFF. Written as DNA, the CDR3 is TGTGCCATCAGTGGTGATCATAATGAGCAGTTCTTC.

The sample holds a few counts of this clonotype. This chain connects TRBV7-2 to TRBJ2-3, with 11 bases identical to TRBD2. The length of the CDR3 is 16 residues. V was pared by 1 base and J by 7 bases, with 7 bases of the junction left unmatched. Germline CDR1 SGHTA, CDR2 FQGNSA. CDR3 protein: CASSLVDSGGVNTQYF. DNA for the CDR3: TGTGCCAGCAGCTTAGTGGATAGCGGGGGGGTAAATACGCAGTATTTT.

V usage is TRBV6-5 and J usage is TRBJ1-2; TRBD1 matches 7 bases. Germline V gene data show CDR1 as MNHEY and CDR2 as SVGAGI. Germline trimming cut 7 bases from V and 1 base from J; bases unmatched to any gene: 9. The CDR3 extends over 15 amino acids. The CDR3 DNA is TGTGCCAGCATCTTTTACGGGGACAGTAACTATGGCTACACCTTC. Residues: CASIFYGDSNYGYTF.